Described below is a single T cell receptor (beta chain) sequence and its context. This specimen comes from a study of T cells in localized non-small cell lung cancer. Per the germline V gene, CDR1 is MDHEN and CDR2 is SYDVKM. V shed 8 bases, J shed 3 bases, and the junction held 7 bases outside the gene matches. This CDR3 region has 14 residues. Profiled with immunoSEQ multiplex PCR; TCRdb holds only in-frame clones, not every one. The top ten hold over 9.5% of the sample, which has tens of thousands of clones, 90% to 95% seen once. This chain links TRBV28 with TRBJ2-7; 10 nucleotides match TRBD1. The source material was PBMCs, sampled before any cancer treatment. This receptor was identified in a woman aged 35-70 years with stage II lung adenocarcinoma. DNA of the CDR3: TGTGCCAGCGCCGACAGGGGGCCCTTCTACGAGCAGTACTTC. Its translation: CASADRGPFYEQYF.